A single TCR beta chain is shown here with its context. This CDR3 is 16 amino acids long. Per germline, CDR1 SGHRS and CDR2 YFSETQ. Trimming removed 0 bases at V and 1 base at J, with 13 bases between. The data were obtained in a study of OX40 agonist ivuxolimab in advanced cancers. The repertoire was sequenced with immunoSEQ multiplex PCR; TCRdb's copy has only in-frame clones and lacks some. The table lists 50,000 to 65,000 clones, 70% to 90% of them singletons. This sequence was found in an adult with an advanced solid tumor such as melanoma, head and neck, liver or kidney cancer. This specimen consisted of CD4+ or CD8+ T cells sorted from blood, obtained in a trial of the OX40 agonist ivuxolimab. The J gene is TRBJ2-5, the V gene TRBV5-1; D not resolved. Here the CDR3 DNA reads TGCGCCAGCAGCTTGGAGGCAGCCGGTACCCAAGAGACCCAGTACTTC. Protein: CASSLEAAGTQETQYF.